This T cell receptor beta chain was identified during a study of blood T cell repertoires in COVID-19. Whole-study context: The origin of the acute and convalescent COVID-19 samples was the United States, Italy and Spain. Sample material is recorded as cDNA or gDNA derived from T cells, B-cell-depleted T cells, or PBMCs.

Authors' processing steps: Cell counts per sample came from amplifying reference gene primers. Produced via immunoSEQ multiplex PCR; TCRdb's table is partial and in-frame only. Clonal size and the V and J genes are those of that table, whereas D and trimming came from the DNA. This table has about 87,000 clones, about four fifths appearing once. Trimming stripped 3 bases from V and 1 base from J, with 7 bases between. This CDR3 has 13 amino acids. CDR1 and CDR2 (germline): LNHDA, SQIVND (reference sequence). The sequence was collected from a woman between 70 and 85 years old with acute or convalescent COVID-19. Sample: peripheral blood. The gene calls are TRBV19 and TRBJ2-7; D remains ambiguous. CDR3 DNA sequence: TGTGCCAGTAGTATTCACAGATCCTACGAGCAGTACTTC. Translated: CASSIHRSYEQYF.